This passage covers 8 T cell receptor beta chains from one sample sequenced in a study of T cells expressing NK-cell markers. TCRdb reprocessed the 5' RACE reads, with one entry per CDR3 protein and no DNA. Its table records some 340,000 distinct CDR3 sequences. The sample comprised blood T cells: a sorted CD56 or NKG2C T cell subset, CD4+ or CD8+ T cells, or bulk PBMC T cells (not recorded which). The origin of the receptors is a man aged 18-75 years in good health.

CDR3 in amino acids: CASSKLSGSGGAQETQYF. The chain couples TRBV21-1 to TRBJ2-5; no DNA is available, so the TRBD2 call from TCRdb remains unchecked. TRBV21-1 is annotated as a pseudogene. The CDR3 has 18 residues.

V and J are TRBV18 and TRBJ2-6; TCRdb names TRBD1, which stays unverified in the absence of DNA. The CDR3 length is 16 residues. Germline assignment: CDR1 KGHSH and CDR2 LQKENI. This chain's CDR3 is CASSRTGRSGANVLTF.

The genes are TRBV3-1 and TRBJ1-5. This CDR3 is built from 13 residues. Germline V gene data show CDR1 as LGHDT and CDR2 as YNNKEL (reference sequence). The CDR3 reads CASSYGYNQPQHF. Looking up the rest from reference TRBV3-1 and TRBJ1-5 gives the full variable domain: DTAVSQTPKYLVTQMGNDKSIKCEQNLGHDTMYWYKQDSKKFLKIMFSYNNKELIINETVPNRFSPKSPDKAHLNLHINSLELGDSAVYFCASSYGYNQPQHFGDGTRLSIL.

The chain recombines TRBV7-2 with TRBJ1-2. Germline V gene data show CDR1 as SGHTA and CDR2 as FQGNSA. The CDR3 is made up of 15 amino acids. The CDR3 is CASSPKQGRNYGYTF.

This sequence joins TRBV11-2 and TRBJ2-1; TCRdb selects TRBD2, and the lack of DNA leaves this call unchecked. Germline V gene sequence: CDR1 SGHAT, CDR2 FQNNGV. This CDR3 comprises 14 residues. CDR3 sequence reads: CASMTSLGPHEQFF.

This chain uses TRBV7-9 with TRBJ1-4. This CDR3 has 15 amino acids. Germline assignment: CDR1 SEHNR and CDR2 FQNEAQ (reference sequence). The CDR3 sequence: CASSQTGTSHEKLFF. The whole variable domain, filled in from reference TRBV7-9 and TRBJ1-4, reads DTGVSQNPRHKITKRGQNVTFRCDPISEHNRLYWYRQTLGQGPEFLTYFQNEAQLEKSRLLSDRFSAERPKGSFSTLEIQRTEQGDSAMYLCASSQTGTSHEKLFFGSGTQLSVL.

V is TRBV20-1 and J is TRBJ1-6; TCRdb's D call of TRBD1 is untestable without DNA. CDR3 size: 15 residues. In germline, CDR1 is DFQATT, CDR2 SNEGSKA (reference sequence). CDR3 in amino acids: CSASERQAPNSPLHF.

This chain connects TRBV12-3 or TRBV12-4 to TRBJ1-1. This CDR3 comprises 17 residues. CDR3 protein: CASSLAVRTGGNTEAFF.